This T cell receptor beta chain was found in a study of T cells in localized non-small cell lung cancer. Overall study results and limits: Within adjacent lung there appeared a median around 55 of the top 100 tumor clones. Clonality peaked in uninvolved adjacent lung rather than tumor. An association was observed between higher blood T cell density and longer overall survival.

As for this clone: Its target is not known.

Here immunoSEQ multiplex PCR was the method, and the copy in TCRdb shows in-frame clones only, minus some. Here the sample spans about 20,000 clones, approximately 87% being singletons. The source is a man aged 35 to 69 with stage II squamous cell lung carcinoma. Specimen: PBMCs, collected before any cancer treatment.

Here the CDR3 DNA reads TGTGCCAGCAGAGGACCGGGACAGGCATCCGAAGCTTTCTTT. Residues: CASRGPGQASEAFF. The gene calls are TRBV6-6 and TRBJ1-1; TRBD1 aligns across 8 bases. Germline assignment: CDR1 MNHNY and CDR2 SVGAGI (reference sequence). V trimming: 6 bases; J trimming: 8 bases; junction bases outside the gene matches: 11. This CDR3 comprises 14 residues.